These T cell receptor beta chains were read from a single sample in a study of T cells in Graves' hyperthyroidism and ophthalmopathy. TCRdb itself ran the multiplex PCR reads through MiXCR, one entry per CDR3 protein. The table shows 450,000 to 500,000 distinct CDR3 sequences, with around a fifth occurring only once. Material for sequencing was blood. These receptors originate from a woman aged 70 to 79 with Graves' ophthalmopathy. The CDR3 runs from the conserved cysteine through the conserved F or W. D genes are given only for firm matches. Size tells how often a clone was seen (once, few, many) or the class of an expanded clone, and some rows leave it out.

CDR3 length	V gene	D gene	clone size	J gene	CDR3 DNA	CDR3 protein
13	TRBV28	.	many	TRBJ1-2	TGTGCCAGCAGTCCGTCCCCCCGATATGGCTACACCTTC	CASSPSPRYGYTF
13	TRBV2	TRBD1	many	TRBJ1-2	TGTGCCATCTCCGGGACAGGGGGGGGTGGCTACACCTTC	CAISGTGGGGYTF
13	TRBV10-3	.	.	TRBJ2-7	TGTGCCATCAGTGATATAGGGGTTCAAGAGCAGTACTTC	CAISDIGVQEQYF
14	TRBV7-2	.	many	TRBJ2-7	TGTGCCAGCAGCCCTTTTAAGAGGGGCCACGAGCAGTACTTC	CASSPFKRGHEQYF
15	TRBV11-1	TRBD1	.	TRBJ2-7	TGTGCCAGCAGCGAGGGACAGACACACTCCTACGAGCAGTACTTC	CASSEGQTHSYEQYF
14	TRBV7-6	.	.	TRBJ2-2	TGTGCCAGCAGCTTAATGGAACCAGCCGGGGAGCTGTTTTTT	CASSLMEPAGELFF
18	TRBV2	TRBD1	many	TRBJ2-2	TGTGCCAGCAGCGACACCCCCGGACAGGCAGTCAACACCGGGGAGCTGTTTTTT	CASSDTPGQAVNTGELFF
12	TRBV7-6	.	few	TRBJ2-3	TGTGCCAGAAGGTCACCCACAGATACGCAGTATTTT	CARRSPTDTQYF
15	TRBV4-1	.	.	TRBJ2-7	TGCGCCAGCAGCCAAGAGTTGGGTGCGGTGGGCGAGCAGTACTTC	CASSQELGAVGEQYF
14	TRBV30	TRBD1	.	TRBJ1-6	TGTGCCTGGAGTGTACGGGACAGCCATGCACCCCTCCACTTT	CAWSVRDSHAPLHF